Each of the 24 T cell receptor beta chains below was sequenced from the same sample in a study of T cells in Graves' hyperthyroidism and ophthalmopathy. TCR beta CDR3 regions were amplified from RNA. An initial round of RT-PCR targeting the TCR CDR3 relied on the HTBI primer set. Each CDR3 protein is one row after TCRdb ran MiXCR on the multiplex PCR reads. The table shows over 250,000 distinct CDR3 sequences, with 22% occurring only once. Sample: blood. These receptors were obtained from a man aged 25-40 years with Graves' ophthalmopathy.

The V and J genes are TRBV6-2 or TRBV6-3 and TRBJ2-1; tentatively, D is TRBD2 (6 bases). Trimming stripped 6 bases from V and 5 bases from J, with 17 bases between. Germline CDR1 MNHEY, CDR2 SVGEGT. The CDR3 totals 15 residues. The CDR3 DNA is TGTGCCAGCAGGGGGGGACCCGCCCGGGACAATGAGCAGTTCTTC. Its translation: CASRGGPARDNEQFF.

The rearrangement joins TRBV5-1 to TRBJ1-2; D is possibly TRBD1 (5 bases). Germline V gene lookup returns CDR1 SGHRS and CDR2 YFSETQ. Trimming stripped 5 bases from V and 4 bases from J, with 9 bases between. This CDR3 has 12 residues. CDR3 DNA sequence: TGCGCCAGCAGTTCAGGGTCCTATGGCTACACCTTC. Amino acids: CASSSGSYGYTF.

This chain links TRBV4-2 with TRBJ1-3, with D unclear. Germline CDR1 is LGHNA and CDR2 is YNFKEQ. Trimming took off 0 bases at V and 0 bases at J, with 12 bases between the two ends. The CDR3 totals 17 residues. The CDR3 spells CASSQERSRVSGNTIYF. The DNA of the CDR3 is TGTGCCAGCAGCCAAGAGAGATCCCGAGTCTCTGGAAACACCATATATTTT.

CDR3 sequence reads: CASSRGGLAGLYF. The CDR3 DNA is TGTGCCAGCAGCCGCGGGGGGCTAGCGGGACTGTACTTC. The chain employs TRBV7-8 and TRBJ2-5, with 9 nucleotides matching TRBD2. Germline-derived CDR1 and CDR2 are SGHVS and FQNEAQ. The trim removed 5 bases at V and 13 bases at J, leaving 11 bases unmatched. This CDR3 is built from 13 residues.

There are many counts of this clonotype. V gene TRBV7-3 combines with J gene TRBJ1-1; D not certain. CDR3 length: 15 amino acids. V was pared by 9 bases and J by 6 bases, with 23 bases between. CDR1 and CDR2 (germline): SGHTA, FQGTGA. CDR3 region: CARSHKRRLAAEAFF. CDR3 sequence (DNA): TGTGCCAGGAGTCACAAGCGCAGGTTGGCGGCTGAAGCTTTCTTT.

This clonotype was observed once. The chain is built from TRBV11-1 and TRBJ2-5, with 7 bases fitting TRBD2. The V gene end was trimmed by 6 bases and the J gene end by 1 base; junction bases not matched to a gene: 11. CDR3 length: 16 amino acids. Germline V CDR1 and CDR2: SGHAT, FQDESV (reference sequence). The CDR3 nucleotides are TGTGCCAGCAGTCGACCGCCAGCGGGAATCCAAGAGACCCAGTACTTC. This codes for CASSRPPAGIQETQYF.

This chain uses TRBV27 with TRBJ2-7; tentative D call: TRBD1 (6 bases). V lost 3 bases and J 4 bases, leaving 13 bases between the germline ends. Germline-derived CDR1 and CDR2 are MNHEY and SMNVEV (reference sequence). CDR3 length equals 14 residues. CDR3 DNA: TGTGCCAGCAGTTTGGGCAGGGGTGAGTACGAGCAGTACTTC. Residues: CASSLGRGEYEQYF.

This clonotype has a single count. V and J are TRBV5-1 and TRBJ1-6; the D is unclear. CDR3 length: 14 residues. Germline V gene lookup returns CDR1 SGHRS and CDR2 YFSETQ. V was trimmed by 4 bases and J by 10 bases, leaving 15 bases between them. The CDR3 DNA sequence: TGCGCCAGCAGCCAAGATCACAACTGGTCACCCCTCCACTTT. Protein sequence: CASSQDHNWSPLHF.

Regarding this clonotype: Sequence at one end of the junction differs from germline and may be a read error. The chain joins TRBV27 to TRBJ2-1; D call uncertain. Germline V gene lookup returns CDR1 MNHEY and CDR2 SMNVEV (reference sequence). The CDR3 sequence is 14 residues long. The CDR3 nucleotides are TGTGCCTGCAGTCCTTTGGGATTCTACAATGAGCAGTTCTTC. Its protein is CACSPLGFYNEQFF.

Details on this clonotype: The junction differs from germline at one of its ends, possibly a read error. CDR3 coding DNA: TGTGCCAGCAGCTTGGGACACTCCTACGAGCAGCACTTC. Protein: CASSLGHSYEQHF. The V gene is TRBV9, the J gene TRBJ2-7, with TRBD1 as a possible D gene (6 bases). From germline, CDR1 is SGDLS and CDR2 YYNGEE. The CDR3 consists of 13 residues.

This clonotype was found many times. The rearrangement links TRBV5-8 to TRBJ1-1; 9 bases map to TRBD1. Trimming cost V 3 bases and J 9 bases; bases outside gene matches: 12. CDR3 length equals 15 residues. Germline V gives CDR1 SGHTS, CDR2 YDEGEE. The CDR3 nucleotides are TGTGCCAGCAGCTCAGGACAGGGGATAAACCTTCAAGCTTTCTTT. The encoded protein is CASSSGQGINLQAFF. The full variable domain, completed using reference TRBV5-8 and TRBJ1-1, is EAGVTQSPTHLIKTRGQQATLRCSPISGHTSVYWYQQALGLGLQFLLWYDEGEERNRGNFPPRFSGRQFPNYSSELNVNALELEDSALYLCASSSGQGINLQAFFGQGTRLTVV.

This clonotype has a count of ten or more. The V gene is TRBV3-1, the J gene TRBJ1-5; a weak D match, TRBD1 (5 bases). The V end lost 0 bases, the J end lost 1 base, and 7 bases lay between the germline ends. From germline, CDR1 is LGHDT and CDR2 YNNKEL (reference sequence). The CDR3 totals 15 residues. The CDR3 here is CASSQDRVSNQPQHF. As DNA, the CDR3 is TGTGCCAGCAGCCAAGACAGGGTGAGCAATCAGCCCCAGCATTTT.

This clonotype was counted only a few times. V gene TRBV5-1 combines with J gene TRBJ2-1, with 11 bases fitting TRBD2. The CDR3 has 14 residues. Germline CDR1 reads SGHRS; CDR2 reads YFSETQ. The V gene end was trimmed by 4 bases and the J gene end by 5 bases; junction bases not matched to a gene: 2. CDR3 region: CASSPTSGNNEQFF. The CDR3 nucleotides read TGCGCCAGCAGCCCGACTAGCGGGAACAATGAGCAGTTCTTC.

In its sample, this clonotype was seen a few times. The chain carries TRBV6-1 and TRBJ1-2, with a weak D call TRBD1 (5 bases). Between the trimmed V and J ends, which lost 5 bases and 4 bases, there was a span of 14 bases. CDR3 length: 14 amino acids. CDR1 MNHNS and CDR2 SASEGT come from the germline V gene. The CDR3 sequence is CASSTPGAVYGYTF. CDR3 nucleotides: TGTGCCAGCAGTACCCCCGGGGCGGTCTATGGCTACACCTTC.

This sequence joins TRBV7-4 and TRBJ1-5, with D hard to call. V lost 5 bases to trimming and J lost 7 bases, with 15 bases between them. The CDR3 extends over 14 amino acids. Germline loops: CDR1 SGHVT, CDR2 SQSDAQ. CDR3 nucleotide sequence: TGTGCCAGCAGCCCGAGTTGTGGGCACCAGCCCCAGCATTTT. Protein sequence: CASSPSCGHQPQHF.

The chain carries TRBV11-2 and TRBJ2-2; 9 positions match TRBD2. Germline values: CDR1 SGHAT, CDR2 FQNNGV. Trimming took 4 bases from V and 5 from J; bases not matched to a gene: 14. The CDR3 length is 18 residues. This chain's CDR3 is CASSSKPLTLAGTGELFF. CDR3 bases: TGTGCCAGCAGCTCCAAACCCCTTACTCTAGCGGGAACCGGGGAGCTGTTTTTT.

The chain employs TRBV6-1 and TRBJ1-6; D call uncertain. CDR3 length: 15 residues. CDR1 is MNHNS and CDR2 is SASEGT in the germline V gene. The V end was cut by 6 bases, the J end by 5 bases, with 14 bases between. In nucleotides, the CDR3 is TGTGCCAGCAGGCCAAAGGGCGGGCATAATTCACCCCTCCACTTT. Its protein product is CASRPKGGHNSPLHF.

This chain uses TRBV27 with TRBJ1-1, with D possibly TRBD1 on 5 matching bases. CDR1 and CDR2 from the germline V gene are MNHEY and SMNVEV (reference sequence). The CDR3 runs to 14 residues. V lost 5 bases and J 4 bases, leaving 14 bases between the germline ends. The CDR3 loop is CASSPLFGGTEAFF. CDR3 bases: TGTGCCAGCAGTCCGCTTTTTGGGGGCACTGAAGCTTTCTTT.

The CDR3 DNA is TGCGCCAGCAGCCCCCCGGGACAGGGAGGTCCCGGGGAGCTGTTTTTT. It codes for CASSPPGQGGPGELFF. The chain couples TRBV5-1 to TRBJ2-2; TRBD1 matches 9 bases. V was clipped by 4 bases and J by 6 bases; unmatched bases: 10. CDR3 size: 16 residues. Germline loops: CDR1 SGHRS, CDR2 YFSETQ.

This clonotype was seen a few times. This CDR3 reads CASSYSMATEAFF. Here the CDR3 DNA reads TGTGCCAGCAGTTACTCGATGGCCACTGAAGCTTTCTTT. The V and J genes are TRBV6-5 and TRBJ1-1, with D unresolved. This CDR3 has 13 residues. CDR1 and CDR2 from the germline V gene are MNHEY and SVGAGI. The ends were cut back, 0 bases at V and 4 bases at J, with 6 bases in the middle.

This chain joins TRBV11-1 and TRBJ2-1; D tentatively reads TRBD1 or TRBD2 (5 bases each). CDR1 and CDR2 from the germline V gene are SGHAT and FQDESV (reference sequence). Deletions cut 9 bases from V and 6 bases from J, with 27 bases between. The CDR3 contains 17 residues. For the CDR3, the DNA is TGTGCCAGTAGTATAGGGATCGTTGACTCCGGGACCAATGAGCAGTTCTTC. Amino acids: CASSIGIVDSGTNEQFF.

This clonotype occurred a few times. This sequence joins TRBV7-8 and TRBJ2-5, with TRBD1 as a possible D gene (6 bases). The germline V gene encodes CDR1 SGHVS and CDR2 FQNEAQ. CDR3 length: 15 amino acids. V was pared by 5 bases and J by 3 bases, with 16 bases between. For the CDR3, the DNA is TGTGCCAGCAGCCCCTGGACAGAACCAGAAGAGACCCAGTACTTC. This gives the protein CASSPWTEPEETQYF.

The gene calls are TRBV6-6 and TRBJ2-3; perhaps TRBD2 as D (5 bases). The CDR3 extends over 17 amino acids. Germline loops: CDR1 MNHNY, CDR2 SVGAGI (reference sequence). V lost 0 bases, J lost 6 bases, and 19 bases lay in between. Here the CDR3 reads CASSYSRRTRRGDTQYF. CDR3 DNA: TGTGCCAGCAGTTACTCCAGGCGAACTAGACGAGGGGATACGCAGTATTTT.

The V gene is TRBV19, the J gene TRBJ2-3; TRBD1 agrees at 8 bases. The V and J ends lost 4 bases and 3 bases, in that order; junction bases with no gene match: 15. The CDR3 runs 18 residues. The germline CDR1 and CDR2 sequences are LNHDA and SQIVND (reference sequence). This CDR3 reads CASSRRPGQVLGTDTQYF. CDR3 nucleotide sequence: TGTGCCAGTAGTAGGCGCCCGGGACAGGTCTTGGGGACAGATACGCAGTATTTT.